This T cell receptor beta chain was sequenced during a study of blood T cells in healthy people across ages. Study observations and caveats: It was found that TCR beta diversity correlated strongly with the percentage of naive T cells. Per million T cells, TCR beta diversity dropped about linearly as age rose.

Per sample, extraction of total RNA gave at least 5 micrograms in every case. It was with a sample-barcoded 5' primer and a J-beta primer mix that a second PCR of about 6 to 12 cycles was run. TCRdb re-called the 5' RACE reads with MiXCR, one entry per CDR3 protein. This sample carries 1,100,000 or so distinct CDR3 sequences, 35% to 55% of them seen once, and the ten largest clones take 18%. To note about this clonotype: As yet, its antigen is unknown.

The CDR3 loop spans 15 amino acids. Germline values: CDR1 MGHDK, CDR2 SYGVNS. V lost 4 bases, J lost 0 bases, and 10 bases lay in between. The specimen was blood. The chain recombines TRBV25-1 with TRBJ2-1; D not certain. This TCR came from an older woman in good health. CDR3 loop: CASSALVSSYNEQFF. Written as DNA, the CDR3 is TGTGCCAGCAGTGCGCTAGTCAGCTCCTACAATGAGCAGTTCTTC.